Included here is one T cell receptor (beta chain) sequence, with context. V was pared by 2 bases and J by 8 bases, with 16 bases between. CDR1 MDHEN and CDR2 SYDVKM come from the germline V gene. The CDR3 sequence is 15 residues long. Using immunoSEQ multiplex PCR, the repertoire was profiled, and TCRdb retains in-frame clones only, with some absent. The sample lists some 150,000 clones; 65% to 85% were seen once. The entry originates in a study of blood T cell repertoires in COVID-19. The sequencing input was peripheral blood. This TCR was recovered from a human donor with acute or convalescent COVID-19. The donor label of this sample is uncertain. The chain has TRBV28 and TRBJ2-4; TRBD2 might be the D (6 bases). CDR3 nucleotide sequence: TGTGCCAGCAGTTTAGGAGGGGCCCTGGGGGACATTCAGTACTTC. It is translated as CASSLGGALGDIQYF.